Shown below are 7 T cell receptor beta chains from a single sample sequenced in a study of blood T cell repertoires in COVID-19 (TCRdb year 2020). Receptor libraries were prepared by the immunoSEQ multiplex PCR assay. TCRdb provides this immuneACCESS table in a form limited to in-frame rearrangements. Some clones are lacking; in checked studies, under half of them reflect an unresolved V gene, and why the rest are absent is not known. The sample includes about 160,000 clones, with around four fifths observed a single time. Clones ranked in the top ten supply roughly 8% of the sample. The sequencing input was PBMCs or T cells enriched from blood (not recorded which). Receptor source: a woman aged 50 to 65 who had recovered from COVID-19.

The V and J genes are TRBV18 and TRBJ2-7, with 14 bases identical to TRBD2. The CDR3 loop spans 16 amino acids. V dropped 4 bases and J dropped 4; count of bases not matched to a gene: 6. In germline, CDR1 is KGHSH, CDR2 LQKENI. The CDR3 DNA reads TGTGCCAGCTCACGTGGGACTAGCGGGAGTCTGTACGAGCAGTACTTC. Amino acid sequence: CASSRGTSGSLYEQYF.

This rearrangement joins TRBV5-6 to TRBJ1-2; D gene uncertain. CDR3 length: 14 residues. Trimming removed 0 bases from V and 3 bases from J, with 9 bases in between. From germline, CDR1 is SGHDT and CDR2 YYEEEE. The CDR3 spells CASSLVRADYGYTF. The DNA of the CDR3 is TGTGCCAGCAGCTTGGTTCGAGCGGACTATGGCTACACCTTC.

The chain is built from TRBV5-5 and TRBJ1-1; no reliable D call. Germline V gene sequence: CDR1 SGHKS, CDR2 YYEKEE (reference sequence). V lost 1 base and J lost 1, with 11 bases in between. This CDR3 is 15 amino acids long. CDR3 sequence: CASSLPFGPNTEAFF. CDR3 coding DNA: TGTGCCAGCAGCTTGCCCTTTGGGCCGAACACTGAAGCTTTCTTT.

This clone has more than one count but fewer than ten. The rearrangement uses TRBV4-1 and TRBJ2-2; D is possibly TRBD1 (6 bases). With 9 bases removed from V and 0 bases from J, the gap between germline ends came to 11 bases. The V gene's germline CDR1 is MGHRA and CDR2 YSYEKL. The CDR3 sequence is 14 residues long. CDR3 sequence: CASRQVPNTGELFF. CDR3 nucleotides: TGCGCCAGTCGACAGGTCCCGAACACCGGGGAGCTGTTTTTT.

CDR3 DNA: TGTGCCAGGGTGGCATACTCTGGGGCCAACGTCCTGACTTTC. It translates to CARVAYSGANVLTF. This chain joins TRBV6-5 and TRBJ2-6; D not certain. Trimming removed 9 bases from V and 0 bases from J, with 9 bases in between. The CDR3 is 14 amino acids. Germline V gene lookup returns CDR1 MNHEY and CDR2 SVGAGI.

This clone was detected many times. CDR3 protein: CASGLDGPGGIAGNTIYF. CDR3 coding DNA: TGTGCTAGTGGTTTGGACGGCCCGGGGGGGATAGCTGGAAACACCATATATTTT. The gene calls are TRBV12-5 and TRBJ1-3; TRBD1 might be the D (5 bases). The germline V and J ends were trimmed by 1 base and 2 bases, with 18 bases remaining between them. This CDR3 is built from 18 residues. Germline V gene lookup returns CDR1 LGHNT and CDR2 FRNRAP.

The chain recombines TRBV2 with TRBJ1-1; maybe TRBD1 (5 bases). The CDR3 spans 15 residues. From germline, CDR1 is SNHLY and CDR2 FYNNEI. V lost 6 bases and J lost 1, with 15 bases in between. CDR3 sequence: CASRQTRQRNTEAFF. The CDR3, as DNA: TGTGCCAGCAGGCAAACACGACAGAGGAACACTGAAGCTTTCTTT. Full variable domain (rest looked up from reference TRBV2 and TRBJ1-1): EPEVTQTPSHQVTQMGQEVILRCVPISNHLYFYWYRQILGQKVEFLVSFYNNEISEKSEIFDDQFSVERPDGSNFTLKIRSTKLEDSAMYFCASRQTRQRNTEAFFGQGTRLTVV.